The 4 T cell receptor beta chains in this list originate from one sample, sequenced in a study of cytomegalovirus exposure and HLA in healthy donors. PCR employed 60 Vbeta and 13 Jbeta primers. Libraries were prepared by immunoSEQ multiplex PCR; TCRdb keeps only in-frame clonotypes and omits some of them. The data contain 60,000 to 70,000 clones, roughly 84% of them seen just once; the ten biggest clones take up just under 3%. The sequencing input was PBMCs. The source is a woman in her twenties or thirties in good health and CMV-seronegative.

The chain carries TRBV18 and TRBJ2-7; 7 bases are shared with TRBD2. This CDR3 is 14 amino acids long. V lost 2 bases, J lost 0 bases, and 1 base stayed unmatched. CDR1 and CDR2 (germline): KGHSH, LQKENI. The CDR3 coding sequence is TGTGCCAGCTCACCAAAGCGGGGCTCCTACGAGCAGTACGTC. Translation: CASSPKRGSYEQYV.

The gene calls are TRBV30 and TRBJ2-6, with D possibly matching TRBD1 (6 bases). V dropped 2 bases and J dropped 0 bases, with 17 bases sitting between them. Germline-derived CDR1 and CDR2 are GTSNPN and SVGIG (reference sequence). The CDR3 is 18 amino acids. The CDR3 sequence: CAWSQGHNLFSGANVLTF. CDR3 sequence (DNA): TGTGCCTGGAGTCAGGGACACAACCTCTTCTCTGGGGCCAACGTCCTGACTTTC.

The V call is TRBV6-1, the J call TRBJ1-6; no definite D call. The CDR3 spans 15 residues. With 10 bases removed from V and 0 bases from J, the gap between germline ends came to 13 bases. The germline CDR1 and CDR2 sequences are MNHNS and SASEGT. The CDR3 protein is CAIEALSSYNSPLHF. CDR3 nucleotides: TGTGCCATCGAGGCCCTGAGCTCCTATAATTCACCCCTCCACTTT.

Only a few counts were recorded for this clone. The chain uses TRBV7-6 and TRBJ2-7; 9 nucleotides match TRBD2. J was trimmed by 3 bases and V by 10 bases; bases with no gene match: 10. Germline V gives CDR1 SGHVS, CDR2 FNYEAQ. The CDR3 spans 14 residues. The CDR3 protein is CATLQRGAFYEQYF. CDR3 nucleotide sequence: TGTGCCACCCTACAGCGGGGGGCTTTCTACGAGCAGTACTTC.